This T cell receptor beta chain was captured by sequencing in a study of blood T cell repertoires in COVID-19. Study context: The United States, Italy and Spain provided the acute and convalescent COVID-19 samples.

CDR3 length equals 13 residues. The germline V and J ends were trimmed by 5 bases and 2 bases, with 6 bases remaining between them. The germline gives CDR1 MNHEY, CDR2 SMNVEV (reference sequence). This clone was counted only a few times. Symptom resolution, clearance, or two negative PCRs marked donors in Cohort 3 as recovered. This table comes from immunoSEQ multiplex PCR, and its TCRdb copy is limited to in-frame clones, with some not included. The sample contains 270,000 or so clones, roughly nine tenths of which appear only once. Specimen: PBMCs or T cells enriched from blood (not recorded which). The chain carries TRBV27 and TRBJ2-2; D is ambiguous. This receptor was identified in a woman in her late teens or twenties who had recovered from COVID-19. Here the CDR3 DNA reads TGTGCCAGCAGTCTTTATAACACCGGGGAGCTGTTTTTT. Its translation is CASSLYNTGELFF.